These 13 T cell receptor beta chains originate from one sample sequenced in a study of cytomegalovirus exposure and HLA in healthy donors. The primer mix had 60 Vbeta and 13 Jbeta primers. Data came from immunoSEQ multiplex PCR; TCRdb stores just in-frame clones and leaves some out. Of 85,000 to 100,000 clones in the sample, about 80% were seen once. Source material: PBMCs. The receptors originated from a man aged 25-45 years in good health and CMV-seronegative.

The chain combines TRBV30 with TRBJ2-2; perhaps TRBD2 as D (6 bases). The CDR3 is made up of 14 amino acids. Germline values: CDR1 GTSNPN, CDR2 SVGIG (reference sequence). The V and J ends lost 6 bases and 2 bases respectively, with 13 bases between them. CDR3 residues: CACGRETNTGELFF. CDR3 bases: TGTGCCTGCGGGCGGGAAACAAACACCGGGGAGCTGTTTTTT.

The chain employs TRBV28 and TRBJ1-5, with 7 bases lining up with TRBD1. After removal of 6 bases from V and 6 bases from J, the junction contained 14 bases not matched to a gene. The CDR3 has 16 residues. CDR1 is MDHEN and CDR2 is SYDVKM in the germline V gene. DNA of the CDR3: TGTGCCAGCAGCGCGCCCCCGACAGGGTGGGGTCAGCCCCAGCATTTT. Translation: CASSAPPTGWGQPQHF.

This chain uses TRBV6-5 with TRBJ1-1, with D maybe TRBD1 (5 bases). Deletions cut 6 bases from V and 3 bases from J, with 11 bases between. The CDR3 loop spans 13 amino acids. The germline gives CDR1 MNHEY, CDR2 SVGAGI. The DNA for the CDR3 is TGTGCCAGCAGCTTTACAGGCTACACTGAAGCTTTCTTT. Its protein is CASSFTGYTEAFF.

The rearrangement joins TRBV14 to TRBJ1-1; no reliable D call. The V end lost 0 bases, the J end lost 1 base, and 15 bases lay between the germline ends. Germline V gene data show CDR1 as SGHDN and CDR2 as FVKESK. The CDR3 has 17 amino acids. CDR3 in DNA: TGTGCCAGCAGCCAAGATTTCCGTTCGTCAGGGAACACTGAAGCTTTCTTT. Its protein is CASSQDFRSSGNTEAFF.

The rearrangement uses TRBV5-4 and TRBJ1-2; 10 bases are a match to TRBD1. Trimming removed 4 bases from V and 8 bases from J; junction bases left unmatched: 11. Germline loops: CDR1 SGHNT, CDR2 YYREEE (reference sequence). The CDR3 consists of 15 residues. CDR3 loop: CASSPDPTGGAGYTF. The CDR3 DNA reads as TGTGCCAGCAGCCCCGATCCGACAGGGGGCGCCGGCTACACCTTC. Using reference TRBV5-4 and TRBJ1-2 for the parts outside the CDR3, the full variable domain is ETGVTQSPTHLIKTRGQQVTLRCSSQSGHNTVSWYQQALGQGPQFIFQYYREEENGRGNFPPRFSGLQFPNYSSELNVNALELDDSALYLCASSPDPTGGAGYTFGSGTRLTVV.

This clone was seen once. The chain has TRBV7-2 and TRBJ2-1; 11 bases are a match to TRBD1. V lost 8 bases, J lost 7 bases, and 13 bases stayed unmatched. Germline loops: CDR1 SGHTA, CDR2 FQGNSA. CDR3 length: 16 residues. CDR3 residues: CASAGDYGTGGNEQFF. The CDR3, as DNA: TGTGCCAGCGCTGGAGACTATGGGACAGGGGGGAATGAGCAGTTCTTC. The variable domain in full, completed from reference TRBV7-2 and TRBJ2-1, reads GAGVSQSPSNKVTEKGKDVELRCDPISGHTALYWYRQSLGQGLEFLIYFQGNSAPDKSGLPSDRFSAERTGGSVSTLTIQRTQQEDSAVYLCASAGDYGTGGNEQFFGPGTRLTVL.

The V call is TRBV2, the J call TRBJ1-3; D not resolved. Trimming took off 6 bases at V and 0 bases at J, with 15 bases between the two ends. The CDR3 length is 16 residues. Germline V gene data show CDR1 as SNHLY and CDR2 as FYNNEI. The CDR3 here is CASSGKAVGSGNTIYF. DNA for the CDR3: TGTGCCAGCAGCGGGAAAGCGGTTGGCTCTGGAAACACCATATATTTT.

The V and J genes are TRBV5-4 and TRBJ2-7, with TRBD1 matching over 12 bases. The V and J ends lost 3 bases and 7 bases, in that order; junction bases with no gene match: 5. The CDR3 has 14 amino acids. CDR1 SGHNT and CDR2 YYREEE come from the germline V gene (reference sequence). As DNA, the CDR3 is TGTGCCAGCAGCTGGGACAGGGGGCTTCGTGAGCAGTACTTC. It specifies CASSWDRGLREQYF.

V is TRBV7-2 and J is TRBJ2-1; D possibly corresponds to TRBD1 (7 bases). There are 17 residues in the CDR3. The V end was cut by 5 bases, the J end by 2 bases, with 19 bases between. Looked up from germline, CDR1 is SGHTA and CDR2 is FQGNSA. As DNA, the CDR3 is TGTGCCAGCAGCACCATGACAGGGTCGGGGGCCTACAATGAGCAGTTCTTC. It translates to CASSTMTGSGAYNEQFF.

The chain links TRBV9 to TRBJ2-5; 11 bases map to TRBD2. After removal of 0 bases from V and 4 bases from J, the junction contained 2 bases not matched to a gene. Germline V gene sequence: CDR1 SGDLS, CDR2 YYNGEE. This CDR3 is 15 amino acids long. This CDR3 is CASSVGLAGGETQYF. For the CDR3, the DNA is TGTGCCAGCAGCGTAGGGCTAGCGGGGGGAGAGACCCAGTACTTC.

This clone was counted a few times. This chain links TRBV6-1 with TRBJ2-7, with 7 bases identical to TRBD1. Trimming at V came to 4 bases and at J to 5 bases, leaving 8 bases not matched to a gene. Germline values: CDR1 MNHNS, CDR2 SASEGT. The CDR3 runs 14 residues. Here the CDR3 DNA reads TGTGCCAGCAGTGGGAACAGGGGAAGCAACGAGCAGTACTTC. The encoded protein is CASSGNRGSNEQYF.

The rearrangement uses TRBV7-2 and TRBJ1-2, with D hard to call. The CDR3 runs to 11 residues. Per the germline V gene, CDR1 is SGHTA and CDR2 is FQGNSA. V lost 5 bases to trimming and J lost 3 bases, with 4 bases between them. The CDR3 is CASSPDYGYTF. CDR3 sequence (DNA): TGTGCCAGCAGCCCAGACTATGGCTACACCTTC.

V and J are TRBV5-6 and TRBJ1-5, with D uncertain. The CDR3 runs 14 residues. Trimming took 1 base from V and 0 from J, leaving 5 bases between them. Germline CDR1 and CDR2: SGHDT and YYEEEE. CDR3 in DNA: TGTGCCAGCAGCTTGTCCGGTAGCAATCAGCCCCAGCATTTT. Its translation: CASSLSGSNQPQHF.